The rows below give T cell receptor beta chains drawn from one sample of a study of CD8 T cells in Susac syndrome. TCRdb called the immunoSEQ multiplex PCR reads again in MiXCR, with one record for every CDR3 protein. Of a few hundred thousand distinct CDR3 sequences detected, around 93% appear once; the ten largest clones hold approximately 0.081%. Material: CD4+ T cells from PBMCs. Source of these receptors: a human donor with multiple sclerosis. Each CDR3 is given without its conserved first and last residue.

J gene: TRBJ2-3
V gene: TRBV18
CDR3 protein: ASSPWTSGDTDTQY

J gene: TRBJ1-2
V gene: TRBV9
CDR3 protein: ASSVGRGHGGYT

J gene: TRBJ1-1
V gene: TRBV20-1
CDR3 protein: SDGENTEAF

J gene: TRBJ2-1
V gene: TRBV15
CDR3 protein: ATSREGLSYNEQF

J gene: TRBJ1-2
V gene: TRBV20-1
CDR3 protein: SASRSGTGGDYGYT

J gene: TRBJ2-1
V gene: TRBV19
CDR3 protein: ASRARSYNEQF

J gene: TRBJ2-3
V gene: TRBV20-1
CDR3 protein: SAWGPNTDTQY

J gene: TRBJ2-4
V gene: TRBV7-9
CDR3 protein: ASSRGQDSIQY

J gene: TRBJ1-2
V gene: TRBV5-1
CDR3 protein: ASSPGPGTGIGGYT

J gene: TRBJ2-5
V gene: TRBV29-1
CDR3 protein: SVTGGGKETQY

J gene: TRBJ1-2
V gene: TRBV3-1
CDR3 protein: ASRMGSNYGYT

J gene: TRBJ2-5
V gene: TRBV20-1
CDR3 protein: SASLGVETQY

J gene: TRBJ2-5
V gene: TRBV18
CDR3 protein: ASSPLMETQY

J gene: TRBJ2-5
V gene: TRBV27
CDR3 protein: ASSGHRVGQGKETQY

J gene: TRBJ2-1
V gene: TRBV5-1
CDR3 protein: ASSLDPGLAPNEQF

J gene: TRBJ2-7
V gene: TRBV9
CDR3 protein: ASSLGTGGVYEQY

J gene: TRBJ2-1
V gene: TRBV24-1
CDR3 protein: ATSDEDRSDYNEQF

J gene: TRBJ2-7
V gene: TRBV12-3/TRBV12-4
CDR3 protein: ASGVGDREQY

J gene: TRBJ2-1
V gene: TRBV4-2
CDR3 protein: ASSQASGSYNEQF

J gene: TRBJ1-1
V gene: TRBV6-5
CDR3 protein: ASTNLANTEAF

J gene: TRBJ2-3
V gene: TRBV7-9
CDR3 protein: ASSLIPGTDTQY

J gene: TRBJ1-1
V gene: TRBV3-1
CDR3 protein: ASGRGPSGTEAF

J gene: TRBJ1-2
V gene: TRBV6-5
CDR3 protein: ASSSSEGSGYT

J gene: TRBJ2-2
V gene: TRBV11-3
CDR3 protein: ASSLQMGLGFTGELF

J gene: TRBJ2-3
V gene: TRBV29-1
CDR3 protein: SVQPGDTQY

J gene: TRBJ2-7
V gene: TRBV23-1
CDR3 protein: ASSQIPGTSSYEQY

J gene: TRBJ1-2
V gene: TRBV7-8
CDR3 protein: ASSLATGRKGQDGYT

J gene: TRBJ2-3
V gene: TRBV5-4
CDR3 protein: ASSLDFTDTQY

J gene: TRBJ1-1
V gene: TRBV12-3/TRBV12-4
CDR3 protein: ASSRNRDTEAF

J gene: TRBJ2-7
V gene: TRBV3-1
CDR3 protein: ASSARDSSYEQY

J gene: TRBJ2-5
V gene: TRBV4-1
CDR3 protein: ASSQDLAMETQY

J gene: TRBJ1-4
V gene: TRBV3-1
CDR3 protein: ASSQHFTGTNEKLF

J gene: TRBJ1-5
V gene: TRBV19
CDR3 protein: ASRRPGGADQPQH

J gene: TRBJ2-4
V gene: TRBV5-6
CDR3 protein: ASSFWVSGGNIQY

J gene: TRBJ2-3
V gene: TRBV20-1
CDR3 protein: SASPIPAGGVTDTQY

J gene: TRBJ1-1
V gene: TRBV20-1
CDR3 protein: SAMAGLRIRAEAF

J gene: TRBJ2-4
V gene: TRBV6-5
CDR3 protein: ASSYSLTVAKNIQY

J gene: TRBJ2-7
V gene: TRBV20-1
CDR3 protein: SARPGLAAYEQY

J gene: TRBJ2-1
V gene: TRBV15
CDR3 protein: ATSRARDEQF

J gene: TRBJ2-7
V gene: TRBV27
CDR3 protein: ASSLRSGGLSSYEQY

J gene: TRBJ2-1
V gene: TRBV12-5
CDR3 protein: ASGLVQTDEQF

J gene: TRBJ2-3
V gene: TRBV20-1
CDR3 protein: SASGSTDTQY

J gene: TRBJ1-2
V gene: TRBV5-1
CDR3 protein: ASSLRGTKGYT

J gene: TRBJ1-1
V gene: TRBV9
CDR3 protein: ASSVDPMNTEAF

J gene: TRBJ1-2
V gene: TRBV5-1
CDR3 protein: ASSDDGTYGYT

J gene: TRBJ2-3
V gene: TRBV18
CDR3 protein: ASSPPAARTDTQY